These T cell receptor beta chains were read from a single sample in a study of prognosis after radiotherapy for stage I lung cancer. TCRdb processed the multiplex PCR reads anew with MiXCR; each CDR3 protein has one entry. The table lists about 18,000 distinct CDR3 sequences, 55% of them singletons. Sample: PBMCs, taken before or after stereotactic body radiation therapy (not recorded which). The receptors originated from a donor of 50 years or more with non-small cell lung cancer. Each CDR3 is given with its conserved first and last residue. The order of the fields is D gene, clone size, V gene, J gene, CDR3 DNA, CDR3 protein. D genes are given only for firm matches. Where a row states a size, it is once, few, many or the class of an expanded clone; other rows omit it.

d_gene: NA
abundance: many
v_gene: TRBV27
j_gene: TRBJ1-1
CDR3nt: TGTGCCAGCTCCTCTCTCTGGGATTACACTGAAGCTTTCTTT
CDR3aa: CASSSLWDYTEAFF

d_gene: NA
abundance: NA
v_gene: TRBV12-3/TRBV12-4
j_gene: TRBJ2-7
CDR3nt: TGTGCCAGCAGTTTAACAGCCACCTACGAGCAGTACTTC
CDR3aa: CASSLTATYEQYF

d_gene: TRBD2
abundance: NA
v_gene: TRBV6-1
j_gene: TRBJ2-3
CDR3nt: TGTGCCAGCAGCGTATCTTTTCATAGCGGGAGGGCCATTGGAGATACGCAGTATTTT
CDR3aa: CASSVSFHSGRAIGDTQYF

d_gene: NA
abundance: NA
v_gene: TRBV24-1
j_gene: TRBJ1-6
CDR3nt: TGTGCCACCAGCTCAGGGACCTTCAATTCACCCCTCCACTTT
CDR3aa: CATSSGTFNSPLHF

d_gene: NA
abundance: many
v_gene: TRBV10-3
j_gene: TRBJ2-1
CDR3nt: TGTGCCATCCGGGGACTGGAATACAATGAGCAGTTCTTC
CDR3aa: CAIRGLEYNEQFF

d_gene: NA
abundance: many
v_gene: TRBV28
j_gene: TRBJ2-1
CDR3nt: TGTGCCATTCGGGGCCCTCAGGGGATAGGGAATGAGCAGTTCTTC
CDR3aa: CAIRGPQGIGNEQFF

d_gene: TRBD2
abundance: many
v_gene: TRBV20-1
j_gene: TRBJ2-1
CDR3nt: TGCAGTGCTTCTAGCGGGAGTTGGCACAATGAGCAGTTCTTC
CDR3aa: CSASSGSWHNEQFF

d_gene: NA
abundance: NA
v_gene: TRBV28
j_gene: TRBJ1-5
CDR3nt: TGTGCCAGCAGAGTGGGAGATAGCAATCAGCCCCAGCATTTT
CDR3aa: CASRVGDSNQPQHF

d_gene: NA
abundance: NA
v_gene: TRBV6-2/TRBV6-3
j_gene: TRBJ1-1
CDR3nt: TGTGCCAGCAGCCCTCCGGAGAACACTGAAGCTTTCTTT
CDR3aa: CASSPPENTEAFF

d_gene: TRBD1
abundance: NA
v_gene: TRBV19
j_gene: TRBJ2-1
CDR3nt: TGTGCCAGTAGTGTGGGGACAGGGTCCGGGTACAATGAGCAGTTCTTC
CDR3aa: CASSVGTGSGYNEQFF

d_gene: NA
abundance: NA
v_gene: TRBV2
j_gene: TRBJ2-2
CDR3nt: TGTGCCAGCAGCCTAGAATACACCGGGGAGCTGTTTTTT
CDR3aa: CASSLEYTGELFF

d_gene: TRBD1
abundance: NA
v_gene: TRBV7-6
j_gene: TRBJ2-2
CDR3nt: TGTGCCAGCAGCCTGGGGGACAGCGCGAACACCGGGGAGCTGTTTTTT
CDR3aa: CASSLGDSANTGELFF

d_gene: NA
abundance: NA
v_gene: TRBV30
j_gene: TRBJ1-6
CDR3nt: TGTGCCTGGAGTAAGGACAGTCTAAATTCACCCCTCCACTTT
CDR3aa: CAWSKDSLNSPLHF

d_gene: NA
abundance: medium-sized
v_gene: TRBV20-1
j_gene: TRBJ2-3
CDR3nt: TGCAGTGCTAGTCTTATTTGGCGGGGGCTGGCCGATACGCAGTATTTT
CDR3aa: CSASLIWRGLADTQYF

d_gene: NA
abundance: NA
v_gene: TRBV6-8
j_gene: TRBJ2-2
CDR3nt: TGTGCCGTCAAAAACAGGGAGGCGGGGCCCGGGGAGCTGTTTTTT
CDR3aa: CAVKNREAGPGELFF

d_gene: NA
abundance: many
v_gene: TRBV3-1
j_gene: TRBJ1-4
CDR3nt: TGTGCCAGCAGCCCGGGGGCTACTAATGAAAAACTGTTTTTT
CDR3aa: CASSPGATNEKLFF

d_gene: NA
abundance: many
v_gene: TRBV18
j_gene: TRBJ2-1
CDR3nt: TGTGCCAGCTCACCTTCACTAGTGACTACTGGACAGTTCTTC
CDR3aa: CASSPSLVTTGQFF

d_gene: TRBD1
abundance: many
v_gene: TRBV29-1
j_gene: TRBJ1-1
CDR3nt: TGCAGCGTTTCACAGGGGGCAACTGAAGCTTTCTTT
CDR3aa: CSVSQGATEAFF

d_gene: TRBD2
abundance: NA
v_gene: TRBV20-1
j_gene: TRBJ2-7
CDR3nt: TGCAGTGCTAGACGGACTAGCGACTACGAGCAGTACTTC
CDR3aa: CSARRTSDYEQYF

d_gene: NA
abundance: medium-sized
v_gene: TRBV7-2
j_gene: TRBJ2-7
CDR3nt: TGTGCCAGCAGCTATGATTTCAGGTCCTACGAGCAGTACTTC
CDR3aa: CASSYDFRSYEQYF

d_gene: TRBD1
abundance: many
v_gene: TRBV28
j_gene: TRBJ2-1
CDR3nt: TGTGCCAGCAGTACAAGGACAGGGGTCAATGAGCAGTTCTTC
CDR3aa: CASSTRTGVNEQFF

d_gene: NA
abundance: many
v_gene: TRBV5-1
j_gene: TRBJ2-7
CDR3nt: TGCGCCAGCAGCTTGGCGGGGGTAGGGGAGCAGTACTTC
CDR3aa: CASSLAGVGEQYF

d_gene: NA
abundance: many
v_gene: TRBV28
j_gene: TRBJ1-5
CDR3nt: TGTGCCAGCAGTTTTTACAAGGAGGGGACTTATCAGCCCCAGCATTTT
CDR3aa: CASSFYKEGTYQPQHF

d_gene: TRBD1
abundance: many
v_gene: TRBV7-9
j_gene: TRBJ1-2
CDR3nt: TGTGCCAGCAGCCTAAGGGGGACAGGGAACTATGGCTACACCTTC
CDR3aa: CASSLRGTGNYGYTF

d_gene: TRBD1
abundance: many
v_gene: TRBV5-4
j_gene: TRBJ1-2
CDR3nt: TGTGCCAGCAGCTTGGCCCGGACAGGGCCAACTGGTGGCTACACCTTC
CDR3aa: CASSLARTGPTGGYTF

d_gene: NA
abundance: many
v_gene: TRBV19
j_gene: TRBJ2-7
CDR3nt: TGTGCCAGTAGTGGAAGACAGAGCTCCTACGAGCAGTACTTC
CDR3aa: CASSGRQSSYEQYF

d_gene: TRBD1
abundance: NA
v_gene: TRBV6-4
j_gene: TRBJ2-1
CDR3nt: TGTGCCACCAGTGATCCGGGACAGGGAGACAATGAGCAGTTCTTC
CDR3aa: CATSDPGQGDNEQFF

d_gene: TRBD2
abundance: NA
v_gene: TRBV6-2/TRBV6-3
j_gene: TRBJ2-7
CDR3nt: TGCGCCAGCAGTTCTACACTAGCGGTCGCAATTTACGAGCAGTACTTC
CDR3aa: CASSSTLAVAIYEQYF

d_gene: NA
abundance: NA
v_gene: TRBV5-1
j_gene: TRBJ2-3
CDR3nt: TGCGCCAGCAGCCGAGACAGGCCACTCACAGATACGCAGTATTTT
CDR3aa: CASSRDRPLTDTQYF

d_gene: TRBD2
abundance: many
v_gene: TRBV12-3/TRBV12-4
j_gene: TRBJ2-2
CDR3nt: TGTGCCAGCAGAGGGGCCGGGACTAGCGGGGGGACAGGCGGGGAGCTGTTTTTT
CDR3aa: CASRGAGTSGGTGGELFF

d_gene: TRBD1
abundance: many
v_gene: TRBV2
j_gene: TRBJ2-7
CDR3nt: TGTGCCACCAGAAGGGGAGCAGGGGGTTTGCAGTACTTC
CDR3aa: CATRRGAGGLQYF

d_gene: NA
abundance: many
v_gene: TRBV3-1
j_gene: TRBJ2-2
CDR3nt: TGTGCCAGTAAGGGGGGCTGGAACACCGAGGAGCTGTTTTTT
CDR3aa: CASKGGWNTEELFF

d_gene: NA
abundance: NA
v_gene: TRBV27
j_gene: TRBJ2-1
CDR3nt: TGTGCCAGCATTCTTGACAGTATTGAGCAGTTCTTC
CDR3aa: CASILDSIEQFF

d_gene: TRBD1
abundance: many
v_gene: TRBV2
j_gene: TRBJ1-5
CDR3nt: TGTGCCAGCAGGTCCGGGACAGGGGGTTTTCAGCCCCAGCATTTT
CDR3aa: CASRSGTGGFQPQHF

d_gene: NA
abundance: NA
v_gene: TRBV5-1
j_gene: TRBJ2-1
CDR3nt: TGCGCCAGCAGCTCTTCGGACGCATACAATGAGCAGTTCTTC
CDR3aa: CASSSSDAYNEQFF

d_gene: TRBD1
abundance: NA
v_gene: TRBV7-9
j_gene: TRBJ2-7
CDR3nt: TGTGCCAGCAGATACAGTACAGGGGGCTGGGACGAGCAGTACTTC
CDR3aa: CASRYSTGGWDEQYF

d_gene: NA
abundance: few
v_gene: TRBV10-3
j_gene: TRBJ2-5
CDR3nt: TGTGCCATCTCAAGTCGGGGGGCCGACCAAGGGACCCAGTACTTC
CDR3aa: CAISSRGADQGTQYF

d_gene: TRBD2
abundance: once
v_gene: TRBV9
j_gene: TRBJ2-1
CDR3nt: TGTGCCAGCATCGTAGGTCTAGCGGGAGGGGCGAATGAGCAGTTCTTC
CDR3aa: CASIVGLAGGANEQFF

d_gene: NA
abundance: medium-sized
v_gene: TRBV2
j_gene: TRBJ1-3
CDR3nt: TGTGCCAGCGGGGAACAGCTTCTTGAGAGCTCTGGAAACACCATATATTTT
CDR3aa: CASGEQLLESSGNTIYF

d_gene: TRBD2
abundance: NA
v_gene: TRBV6-1
j_gene: TRBJ2-4
CDR3nt: TGTGCCAGCAGTGCGGGGGAGGGAGGCAAAAACATTCAGTACTTC
CDR3aa: CASSAGEGGKNIQYF

d_gene: NA
abundance: many
v_gene: TRBV5-6
j_gene: TRBJ2-1
CDR3nt: TGTGCCAGCAGCTTGTCTGGACAGACTCAGTTCTTC
CDR3aa: CASSLSGQTQFF

d_gene: NA
abundance: many
v_gene: TRBV13
j_gene: TRBJ2-3
CDR3nt: TGTGCCAGCAGCTCCCGGGACTTCAAACTATCTAGCACAGATACGCAGTATTTT
CDR3aa: CASSSRDFKLSSTDTQYF